Shown below are 12 T cell receptor beta chains from a single sample sequenced in a study of cytomegalovirus exposure and HLA in healthy donors. Only in-frame clones appear in the TCRdb table, and some are missing; sequencing was by immunoSEQ multiplex PCR. This sample carries about 200,000 clones, about 81% of them seen once, and the ten largest clones take 1% to 1.5%. The sequenced material came from PBMCs. All receptors derive from a woman aged 30 to 39 in good health and CMV-seronegative.

The chain employs TRBV27 and TRBJ1-4, with no clear D. Trimming took off 5 bases at V and 0 bases at J, with 16 bases between the two ends. Germline V gene sequence: CDR1 MNHEY, CDR2 SMNVEV (reference sequence). The CDR3 runs 17 residues. The CDR3 here is CASSPLPYTATNEKLFF. The CDR3 coding sequence is TGTGCCAGCAGTCCCCTCCCTTACACCGCAACTAATGAAAAACTGTTTTTT.

The genes are TRBV2 and TRBJ2-7; D possibly corresponds to TRBD1 (5 bases). Deletions cut 6 bases from V and 4 bases from J, with 16 bases between. Looked up from germline, CDR1 is SNHLY and CDR2 is FYNNEI. This CDR3 has 14 amino acids. In DNA form, the CDR3 reads TGTGCCAGCAGGGGGATAGCAGGGCAGTACGAGCAGTACTTC. As protein: CASRGIAGQYEQYF.

CDR3 loop: CASSWMPPRTDTQYF. DNA of the CDR3: TGTGCCAGCAGCTGGATGCCGCCTAGAACAGATACGCAGTATTTT. The chain combines TRBV5-6 with TRBJ2-3; no firm D call. Germline V gives CDR1 SGHDT, CDR2 YYEEEE. Deletions cut 3 bases from V and 3 bases from J, with 14 bases between. The CDR3 covers 15 residues.

V usage is TRBV6-4 and J usage is TRBJ2-2; the match to TRBD2 covers 10 bases. Per germline, CDR1 MRHNA and CDR2 SNTAGT. The ends lost 4 bases at V and 5 bases at J; junction bases unmatched: 4. The CDR3 has 15 amino acids. The CDR3 DNA sequence: TGTGCCAGCAGTGTCGCGGGACTAGCGACCGGGGAGCTGTTTTTT. Encoded protein: CASSVAGLATGELFF.

V gene TRBV6-5 combines with J gene TRBJ2-7; 8 bases agree with TRBD2. In germline, CDR1 is MNHEY, CDR2 SVGAGI. V dropped 7 bases and J dropped 1; count of bases not matched to a gene: 6. The CDR3 sequence is 14 residues long. CDR3 sequence reads: CASTRTSRSYEQYF. The CDR3 DNA is TGTGCCAGCACACGGACTAGCCGATCCTACGAGCAGTACTTC.

The chain uses TRBV4-2 and TRBJ1-5; D might be TRBD1 (6 bases). Trimming pared 1 base from V and 0 bases from J, leaving 13 bases between. Germline CDR1 reads LGHNA; CDR2 reads YNFKEQ. The CDR3 loop spans 17 amino acids. The CDR3 DNA follows: TGTGCCAGCAGCCAAGTAATGTTACAGGGTAGCAATCAGCCCCAGCATTTT. Translated: CASSQVMLQGSNQPQHF.

CDR3 loop: CASSSPGQGSIQYF. CDR3 coding DNA: TGTGCCAGCAGCTCTCCGGGACAGGGTAGCATTCAGTACTTC. The chain is built from TRBV28 and TRBJ2-4; 9 bases are a match to TRBD1. V shed 6 bases and J 9 bases; nucleotides not matched to a gene: 9. The CDR3 consists of 14 residues. From germline, CDR1 is MDHEN and CDR2 SYDVKM.

The chain is built from TRBV7-3 and TRBJ2-1, with 10 bases matching TRBD2. With V trimmed by 6 bases and J by 7 bases, 9 bases remained unmatched. The germline V gene encodes CDR1 SGHTA and CDR2 FQGTGA. This CDR3 region has 15 residues. CDR3: CASRVLAGAENEQFF. CDR3 nucleotide sequence: TGTGCCAGCAGAGTTCTAGCGGGGGCTGAGAATGAGCAGTTCTTC.

V gene TRBV5-1 combines with J gene TRBJ1-5, with D possibly matching TRBD1 (5 bases). Germline values: CDR1 SGHRS, CDR2 YFSETQ. V lost 4 bases, J lost 3 bases, and 11 bases lay in between. The length of the CDR3 is 14 residues. In DNA, the CDR3 is TGCGCCAGCAGCGTAACAGGCCCCAATCAGCCCCAGCATTTT. It is translated as CASSVTGPNQPQHF.

The gene calls are TRBV28 and TRBJ1-4; tentative D call: TRBD1 (5 bases). Trimming cost V 5 bases and J 7 bases, with 17 bases left between them. Germline CDR1 is MDHEN and CDR2 is SYDVKM. The CDR3 totals 15 residues. This CDR3 is CASSAGGASGEKLFF. The CDR3 bases are TGTGCCAGCAGTGCGGGAGGGGCGAGTGGTGAAAAACTGTTTTTT.

This sequence joins TRBV4-1 and TRBJ1-2; D perhaps matches TRBD1 (6 bases). V was cut by 4 bases and J by 8 bases, with 20 bases left in between. This CDR3 is built from 15 residues. Germline V lookup: CDR1 MGHRA, CDR2 YSYEKL. The CDR3 sequence: CASSLLTGKDGGYTF. As DNA, the CDR3 is TGCGCCAGCAGCCTACTCACAGGGAAGGACGGGGGCTACACCTTC.

This sequence joins TRBV27 and TRBJ2-7; D not resolved. In germline, CDR1 is MNHEY, CDR2 SMNVEV (reference sequence). This CDR3 is 11 amino acids long. The V gene lost 3 bases and the J gene lost 2 bases, with 2 bases spanning the gap. The CDR3 sequence: CASSFAYEQYF. For the CDR3, the DNA is TGTGCCAGCAGTTTCGCCTACGAGCAGTACTTC.